The 30 T cell receptor beta chains below all came from one sample that was sequenced in a study of control samples from healthy donors and cancer patients. TCRdb's table, derived via immunoSEQ multiplex PCR, lists solely in-frame clones and lacks some. The sample lists 110,000 to 150,000 clones, approximately 94% occurring once. The source material was blood. All receptors come from a man between 35 and 55 years old in good health.

This chain joins TRBV9 and TRBJ2-3; D is undetermined. V lost 4 bases, J lost 6 bases, and 12 bases lay in between. The CDR3 sequence is 13 residues long. Germline values: CDR1 SGDLS, CDR2 YYNGEE. CDR3 DNA sequence: TGTGCCAGCAGCCTTGAACAGTCTGATACGCAGTATTTT. Its translation: CASSLEQSDTQYF.

The chain links TRBV5-6 to TRBJ2-1; D unclear. This CDR3 is built from 13 residues. Germline CDR1 reads SGHDT; CDR2 reads YYEEEE. Trimming took off 0 bases at V and 10 bases at J, with 11 bases between the two ends. The CDR3 nucleotides are TGTGCCAGCAGCTTGGAAGGCTACGAGGAGCAGTTCTTC. Translated: CASSLEGYEEQFF.

The chain is built from TRBV10-3 and TRBJ1-5; D not resolved. The germline V and J ends were trimmed by 6 bases and 2 bases, with 8 bases remaining between them. The CDR3 extends over 13 amino acids. Germline CDR1 is ENHRY and CDR2 is SYGVKD. The CDR3 DNA reads TGTGCCATCAGGGCGGACGGCAATCAGCCCCAGCATTTT. Amino acid sequence: CAIRADGNQPQHF.

The chain employs TRBV12-3 or TRBV12-4 and TRBJ1-1; no clear D. The germline V and J ends were trimmed by 3 bases and 8 bases, with 13 bases remaining between them. This CDR3 spans 13 amino acids. In nucleotides, the CDR3 is TGTGCCAGCAGTTTTGGGTCCTACTCCGAAGCTTTCTTT. Encoded protein: CASSFGSYSEAFF.

The V gene is TRBV6-5, the J gene TRBJ1-6; D gene unclear. The CDR3 extends over 14 amino acids. Germline V gives CDR1 MNHEY, CDR2 SVGAGI. The V and J ends lost 6 bases and 6 bases respectively, with 12 bases between them. The CDR3 loop reads CASRRAVANSPLHF. CDR3 nucleotide sequence: TGTGCCAGCAGACGAGCGGTGGCTAATTCACCCCTCCACTTT.

The chain is built from TRBV4-3 and TRBJ2-3; D is unresolved. The CDR3 extends over 16 amino acids. Germline CDR1 and CDR2: LGHNA and YSLEER. Trimming cost V 0 bases and J 2 bases, with 12 bases left between them. CDR3: CASSQDSETYTDTQYF. CDR3 coding DNA: TGCGCCAGCAGCCAAGATTCAGAGACCTACACAGATACGCAGTATTTT.

The V call is TRBV3-1 (or the pseudogene TRBV3-2), the J call TRBJ2-3; D is ambiguous. The germline gives CDR1 LGHDT, CDR2 YNNKEL (reference sequence). Trimming stripped 0 bases from V and 2 bases from J, with 15 bases between. This CDR3 comprises 17 residues. The CDR3 protein is CASSQEGRTHVTDTQYF. CDR3 nucleotide sequence: TGTGCCAGCAGCCAAGAAGGAAGAACGCATGTCACAGATACGCAGTATTTT.

This chain connects TRBV6-2 or TRBV6-3 to TRBJ2-7; D unresolved. Germline-derived CDR1 and CDR2 are MNHEY and SVGEGT. V lost 5 bases and J lost 9, with 11 bases in between. The CDR3 extends over 11 amino acids. Here the CDR3 DNA reads TGTGCCAGCAGTCGTGACCTTTGGCAGTACTTC. Protein product: CASSRDLWQYF.

This clone was recorded only once. This CDR3 reads CASRNLAGGSYNEQFF. The CDR3 coding sequence is TGTGCCAGCAGGAATCTAGCGGGAGGGTCCTACAATGAGCAGTTCTTC. The chain has TRBV28 and TRBJ2-1; 12 bases line up with TRBD2. V dropped 6 bases and J dropped 1; count of bases not matched to a gene: 4. Looked up from germline, CDR1 is MDHEN and CDR2 is SYDVKM. The CDR3 loop spans 16 amino acids.

The genes are TRBV2 and TRBJ2-5; 14 positions match TRBD2. CDR1 and CDR2 from the germline V gene are SNHLY and FYNNEI. V shed 5 bases, J shed 5 bases, and the junction held 10 bases outside the gene matches. The CDR3 runs to 17 residues. The CDR3 is CASSRTGLAGGGETQYF. The CDR3 DNA is TGTGCCAGCAGTCGGACTGGACTAGCGGGAGGTGGGGAGACCCAGTACTTC. The full variable domain, in which reference TRBV2 and TRBJ2-5 provide the parts outside the CDR3, is EPEVTQTPSHQVTQMGQEVILRCVPISNHLYFYWYRQILGQKVEFLVSFYNNEISEKSEIFDDQFSVERPDGSNFTLKIRSTKLEDSAMYFCASSRTGLAGGGETQYFGPGTRLLVL.

This sequence joins TRBV21-1 and TRBJ1-3; the table gives TRBD1 as D, unverified against the DNA. TRBV21-1 is labeled a pseudogene. The CDR3 is made up of 17 amino acids. This CDR3 reads CASSPGPGGSVVNTIYF. DNA for the CDR3: TGTGCCAGCAGCCCTGGACCAGGGGGCAGTGTAGTAAACACCATATATTTT.

The rearrangement uses TRBV7-2 and TRBJ1-2, with D possibly TRBD1 on 5 matching bases. The V end lost 5 bases, the J end lost 8 bases, and 21 bases lay between the germline ends. The CDR3 sequence is 15 residues long. The germline V gene encodes CDR1 SGHTA and CDR2 FQGNSA. The CDR3 coding sequence is TGTGCCAGCAGCCCCTCGGGTAGGGGATCCGGCGGCTACACCTTC. Translating gives CASSPSGRGSGGYTF.

Only a few counts were recorded for this clone. This sequence joins TRBV27 and TRBJ1-5, with no clear D. Germline V CDR1 and CDR2: MNHEY, SMNVEV (reference sequence). The CDR3 consists of 15 residues. V was trimmed by 3 bases and J by 0 bases, leaving 9 bases between them. The chain's CDR3 is CASSFTGYSNQPQHF. CDR3 DNA: TGTGCCAGCAGTTTCACGGGTTATAGCAATCAGCCCCAGCATTTT.

This chain connects TRBV7-2 to TRBJ2-2; D may be TRBD2 (5 bases). With 8 bases removed from V and 4 bases from J, the gap between germline ends came to 11 bases. Germline CDR1 SGHTA, CDR2 FQGNSA. The CDR3 loop spans 13 amino acids. CDR3 sequence: CASGLLGTGELFF. The DNA for the CDR3 is TGTGCCAGCGGACTCCTTGGCACCGGGGAGCTGTTTTTT.

The chain employs TRBV7-2 and TRBJ1-2; D gene uncertain. This CDR3 has 17 residues. The V gene lost 1 base and the J gene lost 0 bases, with 15 bases spanning the gap. Germline V gene data show CDR1 as SGHTA and CDR2 as FQGNSA. The CDR3, as DNA: TGTGCCAGCAGCTTAGAAAGGCGATCGGTCACTAACTATGGCTACACCTTC. Its translation is CASSLERRSVTNYGYTF.

J is TRBJ1-6 and V is TRBV6-5, with a possible D match to TRBD1 (5 bases). The germline V and J ends were trimmed by 6 bases and 14 bases, with 20 bases remaining between them. The germline V gene has CDR1 MNHEY and CDR2 SVGAGI. The CDR3 covers 14 residues. The CDR3 region has the DNA TGTGCCAGCAGCCAGGGCCCCGTAACCCTGACCCTCCACTTT. It specifies CASSQGPVTLTLHF.

The rearrangement uses TRBV11-1 and TRBJ2-7; a weak D match, TRBD2 (5 bases). This CDR3 spans 12 amino acids. Germline values: CDR1 SGHAT, CDR2 FQDESV (reference sequence). V was shortened by 4 bases and J by 3 bases, with 7 bases between the two germline ends. The DNA of the CDR3 is TGTGCCAGCAGCTCTGGACTCTACGAGCAGTACTTC. Translated, it gives CASSSGLYEQYF.

This chain connects TRBV10-2 to TRBJ1-5; no reliable D call. Trimming removed 3 bases from V and 0 bases from J, with 9 bases in between. This CDR3 contains 15 residues. Germline V gives CDR1 WSHSY, CDR2 SAAADI. CDR3 coding DNA: TGCGCCAGCAGTGATGACGATTATAGCAATCAGCCCCAGCATTTT. Encoded protein: CASSDDDYSNQPQHF.

The chain combines TRBV28 with TRBJ2-7; 9 bases align to TRBD2. The germline V gene has CDR1 MDHEN and CDR2 SYDVKM. There are 13 residues in the CDR3. V was clipped by 5 bases and J by 7 bases; unmatched bases: 6. CDR3 in DNA: TGTGCCAGCAGTACCCTAGCGGGAAGGGAGCAGTACTTC. Its protein is CASSTLAGREQYF.

This chain links TRBV5-1 with TRBJ2-1; D may be TRBD2 (6 bases). With 0 bases removed from V and 8 bases from J, the gap between germline ends came to 18 bases. There are 16 residues in the CDR3. Germline CDR1 is SGHRS and CDR2 is YFSETQ. The DNA of the CDR3 is TGCGCCAGCAGCTTGGGCGGGGAGGTGGGGGAATATGAGCAGTTCTTC. Translating gives CASSLGGEVGEYEQFF.

The chain employs TRBV6-5 and TRBJ1-2; 8 bases agree with TRBD1. CDR1 is MNHEY, CDR2 SVGAGI, per germline. The CDR3 runs 13 residues. Trimming cost V 6 bases and J 3 bases; bases outside gene matches: 3. The CDR3 region is CASSTTGDYGYTF. Written as DNA, the CDR3 is TGTGCCAGCAGCACGACAGGGGACTATGGCTACACCTTC.

The CDR3 sequence is CASSQEGLAFREQFF. The CDR3, as DNA: TGTGCCAGCAGCCAGGAGGGACTAGCATTTCGAGAGCAGTTCTTC. The rearrangement uses TRBV3-1 (or the pseudogene TRBV3-2) and TRBJ2-1; 9 nucleotides line up with TRBD2. The V and J ends lost 3 bases and 10 bases, in that order; junction bases with no gene match: 10. CDR1 LGHDT and CDR2 YNNKEL come from the germline V gene (reference sequence). The CDR3 spans 15 residues.

V is TRBV5-1 and J is TRBJ2-5; D uncertain. CDR1 and CDR2 from the germline V gene are SGHRS and YFSETQ. V was trimmed by 0 bases and J by 7 bases, leaving 10 bases between them. The CDR3 consists of 13 residues. CDR3 protein: CASSLGGGTTQYF. The DNA of the CDR3 is TGCGCCAGCAGCTTGGGCGGCGGCACGACCCAGTACTTC.

CDR3 DNA: TGCAGCGTAGCCCCGAGACTAGCGGAGTACACAGATACGCAGTATTTT. Amino acids: CSVAPRLAEYTDTQYF. This chain uses TRBV29-1 with TRBJ2-3; the match to TRBD2 covers 9 bases. Trimming took 6 bases from V and 2 from J; bases not matched to a gene: 12. This CDR3 has 16 residues. Germline CDR1 and CDR2: SQVTM and ANQGSEA.

The chain links TRBV5-1 to TRBJ2-1, with TRBD1 matching over 7 bases. CDR1 is SGHRS and CDR2 is YFSETQ in the germline V gene. The CDR3 runs to 16 residues. Losses at the gene ends were 2 bases for V and 2 bases for J; bases not matched to a gene: 7. The CDR3 sequence is CASSFSEGAAYNEQFF. CDR3 bases: TGCGCCAGCAGCTTCAGTGAGGGGGCCGCCTACAATGAGCAGTTCTTC.

In this sample, this clone turned up once. This chain uses TRBV7-3 with TRBJ2-7; TRBD1 aligns across 7 bases. This CDR3 has 14 amino acids. Unmatched junction bases numbered 6, after V lost 5 bases and J lost 2 bases. CDR1 and CDR2 from the germline V gene are SGHTA and FQGTGA. Written as DNA, the CDR3 is TGTGCCAGCAGCCCGGGGACAGTAACCTACGAGCAGTACTTC. Its protein is CASSPGTVTYEQYF.

The chain couples TRBV6-1 to TRBJ2-1; tentatively, D is TRBD1 (6 bases). The germline CDR1 and CDR2 sequences are MNHNS and SASEGT. This CDR3 is 15 amino acids long. Trimming removed 3 bases at V and 0 bases at J, with 9 bases between. The CDR3 sequence is CASSDPRGSYNEQFF. As DNA, the CDR3 is TGTGCCAGCAGTGACCCCAGGGGCTCCTACAATGAGCAGTTCTTC.

The V gene is TRBV27, the J gene TRBJ1-5; D is uncertain. CDR1 is MNHEY, CDR2 SMNVEV, per germline (reference sequence). This CDR3 has 15 amino acids. Trimming removed 7 bases from V and 0 bases from J, with 13 bases in between. This chain's CDR3 is CASKVGHSSNQPQHF. In DNA form, the CDR3 reads TGTGCCAGCAAGGTTGGGCATTCTAGCAATCAGCCCCAGCATTTT.

V is TRBV6-1 and J is TRBJ2-1, with D unresolved. V was shortened by 0 bases and J by 8 bases, with 5 bases between the two germline ends. The CDR3 is 12 residues long. Germline values: CDR1 MNHNS, CDR2 SASEGT. The CDR3 region has the DNA TGTGCCAGCAGTGAAGCGTGGGATGAGCAGTTCTTC. Protein product: CASSEAWDEQFF.

The table lists this clone with a count of one. V and J are TRBV11-3 and TRBJ2-1; the D gene is possibly TRBD2 (5 bases). This CDR3 spans 12 amino acids. V lost 3 bases to trimming and J lost 7 bases, with 7 bases between them. Germline V lookup: CDR1 SGHNT, CDR2 YENEEA. CDR3 nucleotides: TGTGCCAGCAGCTTTACTAGTAATGAGCAGTTCTTC. Amino acids: CASSFTSNEQFF.